This record concerns one TCR beta chain sequence. Antigen specificity is unknown. This record comes from a study of cytomegalovirus exposure and HLA in healthy donors. Study-level results: Some TCR beta chains (roughly 160 of them) were listed as cytomegalovirus-associated.

The primer mix had 60 Vbeta and 13 Jbeta primers. The repertoire was sequenced with immunoSEQ multiplex PCR; TCRdb's copy has only in-frame clones and lacks some. The sample includes over 70,000 clones, around 71% seen only once; the top ten take approximately 2.3%. Germline V gives CDR1 SGHRS, CDR2 YFSETQ. Trimming removed 4 bases at V and 6 bases at J, with 16 bases between. The CDR3 has 14 residues. This TCR derives from a man aged 25-45 years in good health and CMV-seronegative. The chain carries TRBV5-1 and TRBJ1-1; D is undetermined. Sequencing input: PBMCs. CDR3 amino acids: CASSMTAARPEAFF. In DNA form, the CDR3 reads TGCGCCAGCAGCATGACGGCGGCGAGACCTGAAGCTTTCTTT.